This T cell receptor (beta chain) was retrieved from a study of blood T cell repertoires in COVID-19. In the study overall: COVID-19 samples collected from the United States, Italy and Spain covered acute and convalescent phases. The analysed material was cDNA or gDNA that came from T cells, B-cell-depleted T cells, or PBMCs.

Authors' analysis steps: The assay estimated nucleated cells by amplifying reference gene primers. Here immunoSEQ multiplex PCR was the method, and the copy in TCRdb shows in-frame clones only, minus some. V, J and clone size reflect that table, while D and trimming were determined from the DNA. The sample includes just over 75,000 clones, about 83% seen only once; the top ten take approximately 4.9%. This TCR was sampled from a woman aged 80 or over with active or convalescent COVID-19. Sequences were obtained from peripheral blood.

The CDR3 nucleotides are TGCGCCAGCAGTGGTGAGGAGCGGGGGTACAATGAGCAGTTCTTC. Residues: CASSGEERGYNEQFF. The chain has TRBV10-2 and TRBJ2-1; 8 nucleotides line up with TRBD2. The junction had 6 bases not matched to a gene; V was cut back by 4 bases and J by 4 bases. CDR3 size: 15 residues. Germline CDR1 and CDR2: WSHSY and SAAADI.